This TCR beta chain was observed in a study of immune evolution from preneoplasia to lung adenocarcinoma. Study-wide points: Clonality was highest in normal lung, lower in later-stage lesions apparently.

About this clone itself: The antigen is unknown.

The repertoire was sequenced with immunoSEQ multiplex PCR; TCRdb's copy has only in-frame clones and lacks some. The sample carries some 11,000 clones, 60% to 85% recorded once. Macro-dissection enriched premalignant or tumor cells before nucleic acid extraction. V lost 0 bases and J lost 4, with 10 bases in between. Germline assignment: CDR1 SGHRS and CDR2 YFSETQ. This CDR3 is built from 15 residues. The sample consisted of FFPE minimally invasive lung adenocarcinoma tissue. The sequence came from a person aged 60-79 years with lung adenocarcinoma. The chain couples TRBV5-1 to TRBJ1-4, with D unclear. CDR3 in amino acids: CASSLEAGVNEKLFF. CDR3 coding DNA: TGCGCCAGCAGCTTGGAGGCGGGAGTTAATGAAAAACTGTTTTTT.